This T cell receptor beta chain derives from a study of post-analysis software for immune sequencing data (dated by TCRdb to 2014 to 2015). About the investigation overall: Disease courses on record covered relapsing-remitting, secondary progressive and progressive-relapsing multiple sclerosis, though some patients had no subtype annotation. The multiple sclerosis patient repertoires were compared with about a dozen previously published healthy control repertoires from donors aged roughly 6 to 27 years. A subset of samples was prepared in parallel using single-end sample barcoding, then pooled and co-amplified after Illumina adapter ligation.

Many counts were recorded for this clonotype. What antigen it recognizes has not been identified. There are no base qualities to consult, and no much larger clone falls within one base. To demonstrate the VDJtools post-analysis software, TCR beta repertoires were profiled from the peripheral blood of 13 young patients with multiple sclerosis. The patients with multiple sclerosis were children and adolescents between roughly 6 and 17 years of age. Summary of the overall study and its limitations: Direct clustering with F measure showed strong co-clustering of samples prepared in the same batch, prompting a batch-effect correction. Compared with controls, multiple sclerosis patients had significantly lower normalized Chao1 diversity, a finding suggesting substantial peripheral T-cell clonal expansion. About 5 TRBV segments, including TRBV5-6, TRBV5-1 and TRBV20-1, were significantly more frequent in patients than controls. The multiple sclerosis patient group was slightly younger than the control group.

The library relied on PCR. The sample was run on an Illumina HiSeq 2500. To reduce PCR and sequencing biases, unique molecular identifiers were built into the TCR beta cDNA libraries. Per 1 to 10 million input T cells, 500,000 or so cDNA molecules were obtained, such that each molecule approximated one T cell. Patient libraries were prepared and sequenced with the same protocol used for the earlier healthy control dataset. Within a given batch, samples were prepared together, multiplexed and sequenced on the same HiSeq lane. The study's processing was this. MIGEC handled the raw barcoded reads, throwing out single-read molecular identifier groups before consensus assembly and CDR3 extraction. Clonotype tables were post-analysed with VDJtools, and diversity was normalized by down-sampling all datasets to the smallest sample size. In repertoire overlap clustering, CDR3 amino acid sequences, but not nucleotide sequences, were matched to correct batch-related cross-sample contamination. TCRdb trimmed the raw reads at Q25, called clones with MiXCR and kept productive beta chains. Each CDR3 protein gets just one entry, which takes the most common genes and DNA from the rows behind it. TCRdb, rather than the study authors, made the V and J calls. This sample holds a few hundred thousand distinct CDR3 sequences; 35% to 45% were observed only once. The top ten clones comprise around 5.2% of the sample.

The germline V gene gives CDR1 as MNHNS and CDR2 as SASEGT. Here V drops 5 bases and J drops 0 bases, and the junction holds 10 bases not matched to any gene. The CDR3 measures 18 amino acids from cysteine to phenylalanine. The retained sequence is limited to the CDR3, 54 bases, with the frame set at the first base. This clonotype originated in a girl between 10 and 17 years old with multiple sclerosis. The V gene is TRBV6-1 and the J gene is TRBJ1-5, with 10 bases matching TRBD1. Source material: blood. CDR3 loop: CASSPGQGSGYSNQPQHF. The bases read TGTGCCAGCAGTCCGGGACAGGGGAGCGGATATAGCAATCAGCCCCAGCATTTT.